This TCR beta chain was retrieved from a study of blood T cell repertoires in COVID-19. As handled by the study authors: Researchers report that nucleated cell counts were estimated from reference gene primer amplification. Measured with immunoSEQ multiplex PCR; TCRdb has only the in-frame clones, and not every one. V and J calls and clone size are those listed in that table; D and trimming were worked out from the DNA. The data hold approximately 70,000 clones, with more than 65% observed a single time. CDR3 length equals 15 residues. Trimming removed 2 bases at V and 1 base at J, with 9 bases between. Germline V CDR1 and CDR2: LNHDA, SQIVND (reference sequence).

The origin of this receptor is a woman older than 75 with active or convalescent COVID-19. The chain recombines TRBV19 with TRBJ1-5, with D unclear. The sample was peripheral blood. The CDR3 here is CASSIPGLSNQPQHF. CDR3 in DNA: TGTGCCAGTAGTATACCCGGGTTGAGCAATCAGCCCCAGCATTTT.